This TCR beta chain appears in the sequencing data of a study of Graves' ophthalmopathy and Graves' hyperthyroidism. Study summary: Pretreatment peripheral blood was obtained at initial diagnosis. Study conclusions and caveats: Separation of ophthalmopathy from stable hyperthyroidism was achieved by a 13-signature model, at around 88% sensitivity and roughly 80% specificity. Thyroid clonotypes that were expanded above 0.001 frequency mostly also appeared in blood. As the model predicted ophthalmopathy progression, it achieved a sensitivity of 70% to 71% and a specificity of 72.22%.

This clonotype was detected ten times or more. Its antigen is currently unknown. Germline V gives CDR1 SNHLY, CDR2 FYNNEI. CDR3 size: 13 residues. The V gene lost 4 bases and the J gene lost 5 bases, with 11 bases spanning the gap. Amplification from RNA transcripts yielded the TCR beta CDR3 regions. Investigators did first-round RT-PCR with HTBI primers, then second-round multiplex PCR. TCRdb recomputed calls from the multiplex PCR reads with MiXCR, one row per CDR3 protein. The data show hundreds of thousands of distinct CDR3 sequences, 22% seen once. The source material was peripheral blood. This TCR was recovered from a woman between 18 and 29 years old with stable Graves' hyperthyroidism. Some clones in this sample may be carry-over from other donors' samples. The chain is built from TRBV2 and TRBJ2-5, with D hard to call. The CDR3 protein is CASSVTRAETQYF. As DNA, the CDR3 is TGTGCCAGCAGTGTTACTCGGGCGGAGACCCAGTACTTC.